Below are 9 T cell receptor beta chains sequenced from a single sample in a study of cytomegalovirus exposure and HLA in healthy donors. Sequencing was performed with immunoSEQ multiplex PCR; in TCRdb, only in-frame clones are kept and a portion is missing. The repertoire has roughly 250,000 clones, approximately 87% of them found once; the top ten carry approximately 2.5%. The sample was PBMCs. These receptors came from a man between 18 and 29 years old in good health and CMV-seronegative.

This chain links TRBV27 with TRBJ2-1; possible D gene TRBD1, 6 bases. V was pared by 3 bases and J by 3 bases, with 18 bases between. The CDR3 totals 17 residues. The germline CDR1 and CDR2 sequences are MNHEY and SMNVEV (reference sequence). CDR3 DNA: TGTGCCAGCAGTTTGTACGCCAACAGGGTTTTCTACAATGAGCAGTTCTTC. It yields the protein CASSLYANRVFYNEQFF.

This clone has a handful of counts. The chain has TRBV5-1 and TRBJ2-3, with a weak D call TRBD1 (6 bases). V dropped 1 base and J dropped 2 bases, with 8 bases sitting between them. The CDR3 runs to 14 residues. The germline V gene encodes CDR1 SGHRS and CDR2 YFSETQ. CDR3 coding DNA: TGCGCCAGCAGCTTGCAGGGGATCACAGATACGCAGTATTTT. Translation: CASSLQGITDTQYF.

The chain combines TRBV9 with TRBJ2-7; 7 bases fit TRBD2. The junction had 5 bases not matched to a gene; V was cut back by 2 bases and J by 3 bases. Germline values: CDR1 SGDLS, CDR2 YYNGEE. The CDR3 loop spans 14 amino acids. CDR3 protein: CASSVGGTNYEQYF. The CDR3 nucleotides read TGTGCCAGCAGCGTCGGGGGGACCAACTACGAGCAGTACTTC. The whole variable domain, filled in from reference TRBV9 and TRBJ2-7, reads DSGVTQTPKHLITATGQRVTLRCSPRSGDLSVYWYQQSLDQGLQFLIQYYNGEERAKGNILERFSAQQFPDLHSELNLSSLELGDSALYFCASSVGGTNYEQYFGPGTRLTVT.

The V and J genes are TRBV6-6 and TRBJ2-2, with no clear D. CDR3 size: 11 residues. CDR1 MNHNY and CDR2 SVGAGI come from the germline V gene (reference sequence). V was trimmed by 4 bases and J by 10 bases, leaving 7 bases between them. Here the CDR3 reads CASSSSEELFF. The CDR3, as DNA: TGTGCCAGCAGTTCGAGCGAGGAGCTGTTTTTT.

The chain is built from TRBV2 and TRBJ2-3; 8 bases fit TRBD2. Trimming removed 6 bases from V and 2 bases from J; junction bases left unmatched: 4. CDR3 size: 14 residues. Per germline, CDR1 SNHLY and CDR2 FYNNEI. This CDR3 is CASSELAVTDTQYF. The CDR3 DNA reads TGTGCCAGCAGCGAACTAGCGGTCACAGATACGCAGTATTTT.

DNA of the CDR3: TGTGCCAGCAGTTTATCAGGGGCTGGAGTGCAGTACTTC. Protein sequence: CASSLSGAGVQYF. The genes are TRBV28 and TRBJ2-7; perhaps TRBD1 as D (6 bases). This CDR3 contains 13 residues. Per the germline V gene, CDR1 is MDHEN and CDR2 is SYDVKM. V gave up 1 base and J gave up 9 bases, with 13 bases separating them. The whole variable domain, remainder taken from reference TRBV28 and TRBJ2-7, is DVKVTQSSRYLVKRTGEKVFLECVQDMDHENMFWYRQDPGLGLRLIYFSYDVKMKEKGDIPEGYSVSREKKERFSLILESASTNQTSMYLCASSLSGAGVQYFGPGTRLTVT.

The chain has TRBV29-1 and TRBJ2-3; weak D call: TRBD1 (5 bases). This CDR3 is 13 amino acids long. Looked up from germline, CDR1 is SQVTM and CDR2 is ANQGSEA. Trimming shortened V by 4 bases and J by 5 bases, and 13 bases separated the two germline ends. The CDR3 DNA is TGCAGCGTTGTATGGGCAGGGCAAGATACGCAGTATTTT. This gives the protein CSVVWAGQDTQYF.

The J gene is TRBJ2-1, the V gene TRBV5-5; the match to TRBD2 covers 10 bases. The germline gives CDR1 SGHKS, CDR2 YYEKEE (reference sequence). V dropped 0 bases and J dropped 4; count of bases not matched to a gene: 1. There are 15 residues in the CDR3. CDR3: CASSLAGLAYNEQFF. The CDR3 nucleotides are TGTGCCAGCAGCTTGGCGGGACTAGCGTACAATGAGCAGTTCTTC.

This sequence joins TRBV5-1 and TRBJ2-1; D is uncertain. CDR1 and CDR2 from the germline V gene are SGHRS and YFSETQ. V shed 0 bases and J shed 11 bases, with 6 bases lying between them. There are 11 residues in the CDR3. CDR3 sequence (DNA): TGCGCCAGCAGCTTGGACAGCCAGCAGTTCTTC. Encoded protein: CASSLDSQQFF.